The T cell receptor (beta chain) under discussion was sequenced for a study of CD4+ T cells in melanoma. This clone was detected a few times. Its specificity is unknown. Measured with immunoSEQ multiplex PCR; TCRdb has only the in-frame clones, and not every one. The data show roughly 110,000 clones, about 90% seen once. The CDR3 spans 15 residues. V shed 2 bases and J shed 3 bases, with 14 bases lying between them. Germline V gives CDR1 MGHRA, CDR2 YSYEKL. Broader study findings: In melanoma, neoantigen-specific CD4+ T cells reportedly differed in differentiation state. A reported correlation linked neoantigen-specific CD4+ T cells to CD8+, macrophage and B cell function.

Sample: peripheral blood. This sequence was found in a human donor with melanoma. The chain uses TRBV4-1 and TRBJ2-7; D gene uncertain. The CDR3 DNA follows: TGCGCCAGCAGCCAAAACCCCGGGCCGAACTACGAGCAGTACTTC. Its protein is CASSQNPGPNYEQYF.